The 27 T cell receptor beta chains below all came from one sample that was sequenced in a study of regulatory T cells in long-lasting Graves disease. iRepertoire HTBI primers and Arm-PCR of CDR3 regions built TCR beta libraries. TCRdb reprocessed the multiplex PCR reads with MiXCR, giving one entry per CDR3 protein. Here the sample spans some 410,000 distinct CDR3 sequences, about 15% being singletons. The time point here: newly diagnosed GD, antithyroid drugs for less than 3 months. PBMC RNA served as the TCR library source. A further study also used this sample, focusing on T cells in Graves' hyperthyroidism and ophthalmopathy.

The sample here was peripheral blood mononuclear cells (PBMCs), taken at new diagnosis, from a patient treated with antithyroid drugs. The receptors were sampled from a woman between 25 and 40 years old with Graves disease.

Ten or more counts support this clonotype. DNA for the CDR3: TGCAGTGCTAGTCAAACAAGGGGGCGCTGGTACGAGCAGTACTTC. It encodes CSASQTRGRWYEQYF. This chain uses TRBV20-1 with TRBJ2-7; 7 nucleotides match TRBD1. The CDR3 has 15 amino acids. V lost 3 bases to trimming and J lost 4 bases; unmatched junction nucleotides: 12. From germline, CDR1 is DFQATT and CDR2 SNEGSKA (reference sequence).

This chain joins TRBV7-3 and TRBJ2-1, with 11 bases that match TRBD1. CDR3 length: 13 residues. After removal of 5 bases from V and 8 bases from J, the junction contained 2 bases not matched to a gene. Germline V gene lookup returns CDR1 SGHTA and CDR2 FQGTGA. The CDR3 nucleotides read TGTGCCAGCAGCCGGACAGGGGGCCATGAGCAGTTCTTC. Protein: CASSRTGGHEQFF.

This clonotype was observed many times. V usage is TRBV30 and J usage is TRBJ2-7; TRBD1 matches at 9 bases. CDR3 size: 15 residues. V lost 1 base, J lost 1 base, and 5 bases stayed unmatched. Germline V gene lookup returns CDR1 GTSNPN and CDR2 SVGIG (reference sequence). As DNA, the CDR3 is TGTGCCTGGAGTGCTCCCGGGACAGGGTCCTACGAGCAGTACTTC. The encoded protein is CAWSAPGTGSYEQYF.

V is TRBV4-1 and J is TRBJ2-7, with D possibly matching TRBD2 (6 bases). V was shortened by 2 bases and J by 3 bases, with 14 bases between the two germline ends. Per germline, CDR1 MGHRA and CDR2 YSYEKL. The CDR3 consists of 15 residues. The CDR3 bases are TGCGCCAGCAGCCAACCCCTCTCGGGGGTCTACGAGCAGTACTTC. This encodes CASSQPLSGVYEQYF.

The sample holds many counts of this clonotype. This chain links TRBV12-3 or TRBV12-4 with TRBJ1-1; D possibly corresponds to TRBD1 (5 bases). V was clipped by 7 bases and J by 1 base, with 19 bases between them. This CDR3 comprises 16 residues. In nucleotides, the CDR3 is TGTGCCAGCACCACTAAAAGCGGACAAGAGAACACTGAAGCTTTCTTT. Protein sequence: CASTTKSGQENTEAFF.

The V call is TRBV18, the J call TRBJ1-2; 9 nucleotides match TRBD1. With 2 bases clipped from V and 5 bases from J, the junction kept 6 bases outside the gene matches. Per the germline V gene, CDR1 is KGHSH and CDR2 is LQKENI. The CDR3 has 15 residues. For the CDR3, the DNA is TGTGCCAGCTCACCAGCCGGGACAGGGATTTATGGCTACACCTTC. Translating it yields CASSPAGTGIYGYTF.

In its sample, this clonotype was seen many times. The chain links TRBV20-1 to TRBJ2-7; 8 nucleotides line up with TRBD2. The germline gives CDR1 DFQATT, CDR2 SNEGSKA (reference sequence). The CDR3 totals 16 residues. With V trimmed by 0 bases and J by 6 bases, 13 bases remained unmatched. This chain's CDR3 is CSARDPRSGSIGEQYF. CDR3 nucleotide sequence: TGCAGTGCTAGAGATCCGAGAAGCGGGAGCATCGGCGAGCAGTACTTC.

The CDR3 sequence: CATSGYTF. In DNA, the CDR3 is TGTGCCACCTCAGGCTACACCTTC. This chain links TRBV7-9 with TRBJ1-2; D unclear. The V end lost 10 bases, the J end lost 8 bases, and 5 bases lay between the germline ends. Germline V gene lookup returns CDR1 SEHNR and CDR2 FQNEAQ (reference sequence). The CDR3 consists of 8 residues.

This clonotype was observed a few times. The chain is built from TRBV19 and TRBJ2-7; D is perhaps TRBD1 (6 bases). Germline CDR1 and CDR2: LNHDA and SQIVND (reference sequence). V was trimmed by 2 bases and J by 3 bases, leaving 11 bases between them. CDR3 length equals 14 residues. DNA for the CDR3: TGTGCCAGTAGTATATGGGGGCCGAACTACGAGCAGTACTTC. This sequence encodes CASSIWGPNYEQYF. Variable domain in full (rest from reference TRBV19 and TRBJ2-7): DGGITQSPKYLFRKEGQNVTLSCEQNLNHDAMYWYRQDPGQGLRLIYYSQIVNDFQKGDIAEGYSVSREKKESFPLTVTSAQKNPTAFYLCASSIWGPNYEQYFGPGTRLTVT.

This clonotype was detected many times. The genes are TRBV20-1 and TRBJ1-4; no clear D gene. This CDR3 comprises 14 residues. Germline V gene lookup returns CDR1 DFQATT and CDR2 SNEGSKA (reference sequence). V was pared by 1 base and J by 7 bases, with 13 bases between. The CDR3 DNA follows: TGCAGTGCTAGAGTGCCACACCAACGTGAAAAACTGTTTTTT. This translates into CSARVPHQREKLFF.

The V call is TRBV11-2, the J call TRBJ2-5; D is unresolved. The ends were cut back, 2 bases at V and 2 bases at J, with 12 bases in the middle. Germline V gene sequence: CDR1 SGHAT, CDR2 FQNNGV. The CDR3 loop spans 15 amino acids. The CDR3 DNA is TGTGCCAGCAGCTTAAGGTTGTCCTTACAAGAGACCCAGTACTTC. Translated, it gives CASSLRLSLQETQYF.

This clonotype was observed at least ten times. The chain employs TRBV5-1 and TRBJ1-1; 8 bases match TRBD1. The CDR3 is 15 amino acids. Germline V gene lookup returns CDR1 SGHRS and CDR2 YFSETQ. The V and J ends lost 4 bases and 7 bases, in that order; junction bases with no gene match: 12. CDR3 region: CASSPGGGTAYEAFF. CDR3 nucleotide sequence: TGCGCCAGCAGCCCAGGGGGCGGGACAGCCTATGAAGCTTTCTTT.

This clonotype was observed many times. The CDR3 reads CASSYLPGVQAAEAFF. CDR3 DNA sequence: TGCGCCAGCAGCTATCTCCCGGGGGTCCAGGCCGCTGAAGCTTTCTTT. This sequence joins TRBV5-1 and TRBJ1-1; the D gene is possibly TRBD1 (5 bases). Germline V lookup: CDR1 SGHRS, CDR2 YFSETQ. V gave up 3 bases and J gave up 6 bases, with 21 bases separating them. The CDR3 runs 16 residues. Filled out from reference TRBV5-1 and TRBJ1-1, the complete variable domain reads KAGVTQTPRYLIKTRGQQVTLSCSPISGHRSVSWYQQTPGQGLQFLFEYFSETQRNKGNFPGRFSGRQFSNSRSEMNVSTLELGDSALYLCASSYLPGVQAAEAFFGQGTRLTVV.

V is TRBV3-1 and J is TRBJ1-4; 8 positions match TRBD1. J was trimmed by 8 bases and V by 4 bases; bases with no gene match: 9. CDR1 is LGHDT, CDR2 YNNKEL, per germline (reference sequence). The CDR3 runs to 15 residues. The CDR3 region has the DNA TGTGCCAGCAGCCCCAGGACAGGGATGAGAGAAAAACTGTTTTTT. Protein: CASSPRTGMREKLFF.

Many counts were recorded for this clonotype. The chain employs TRBV6-1 and TRBJ2-1, with 8 bases that match TRBD2. Germline CDR1 MNHNS, CDR2 SASEGT. V was pared by 5 bases and J by 4 bases, with 4 bases of the junction left unmatched. The CDR3 length is 14 residues. For the CDR3, the DNA is TGTGCCAGCAGTCGCGGGAGGCCTTACAATGAGCAGTTCTTC. Translating gives CASSRGRPYNEQFF.

This chain links TRBV13 with TRBJ2-2; 9 bases align to TRBD2. Germline V gene lookup returns CDR1 PRHDT and CDR2 FYEKMQ (reference sequence). This CDR3 has 15 amino acids. V shed 8 bases and J 6 bases; nucleotides not matched to a gene: 10. The CDR3 region is CASGKAGGGPGELFF. DNA of the CDR3: TGTGCCAGCGGAAAAGCGGGAGGAGGTCCCGGGGAGCTGTTTTTT.

This clonotype was counted at least ten times. This rearrangement joins TRBV30 to TRBJ1-2; D gene unclear. Germline V lookup: CDR1 GTSNPN, CDR2 SVGIG (reference sequence). V dropped 0 bases and J dropped 2 bases, with 10 bases sitting between them. The CDR3 has 14 amino acids. The CDR3 DNA reads as TGTGCCTGGAGTGTACAGACTGGGAACTATGGCTACACCTTC. Translating it yields CAWSVQTGNYGYTF.

The chain couples TRBV5-1 to TRBJ2-1; TRBD2 matches 12 bases. CDR1 and CDR2 from the germline V gene are SGHRS and YFSETQ. The V and J ends lost 6 bases and 7 bases, in that order; junction bases with no gene match: 11. The CDR3 sequence is 16 residues long. This CDR3 reads CASTPPGLAGRNEQFF. The CDR3 DNA follows: TGCGCCAGCACCCCCCCGGGACTAGCGGGCCGGAATGAGCAGTTCTTC.

This clonotype was seen at least ten times. Since the CDR3 does not end with the conserved phenylalanine or tryptophan, this likely comes from a read error. In nucleotides, the CDR3 is TGTGCCAGCAGTTATACCCTGGACACTGAAGCTTTCCTT. Translated: CASSYTLDTEAFL. The V gene is TRBV12-3 or TRBV12-4, the J gene TRBJ1-1; no reliable D call. The CDR3 totals 13 residues. V lost 4 bases, J lost 3 bases, and 9 bases lay in between.

This clonotype was counted at least ten times. The chain has TRBV18 and TRBJ2-1; 8 bases fit TRBD2. The length of the CDR3 is 15 residues. The V segment lost 3 bases and the J segment 6 bases; nucleotides outside the gene matches: 7. Per germline, CDR1 KGHSH and CDR2 LQKENI. The CDR3 loop is CASSPGLGGVNEQFF. CDR3 in DNA: TGTGCCAGCTCACCGGGACTAGGTGGGGTCAATGAGCAGTTCTTC.

This clonotype was seen ten or more times. J is TRBJ2-1 and V is TRBV7-6; D gene unclear. Trimming removed 6 bases from V and 8 bases from J, with 11 bases in between. Germline V gene sequence: CDR1 SGHVS, CDR2 FNYEAQ. This CDR3 spans 12 amino acids. The CDR3 coding sequence is TGTGCCAGCAGTTCCAGGCTCGATGAGCAGTTCTTC. This sequence encodes CASSSRLDEQFF.

About this clonotype itself: Given a much more abundant clone one base away, this may be a read error. The gene calls are TRBV7-2 and TRBJ2-1, with 12 bases fitting TRBD2. The CDR3 sequence is 17 residues long. After removal of 5 bases from V and 9 bases from J, the junction contained 14 bases not matched to a gene. Germline V gives CDR1 SGHTA, CDR2 FQGNSA. CDR3 amino acids: CASSPGRLAGEQGEQFF. CDR3 in DNA: TGTGCCAGCAGCCCCGGTCGACTAGCGGGAGAACAGGGTGAGCAGTTCTTC.

This clonotype was seen more than once but under ten times. The chain recombines TRBV6-1 with TRBJ2-7; the match to TRBD1 covers 7 bases. With 5 bases clipped from V and 2 bases from J, the junction kept 6 bases outside the gene matches. Germline assignment: CDR1 MNHNS and CDR2 SASEGT. The CDR3 extends over 14 amino acids. The CDR3 loop reads CASSLWTGPYEQYF. In DNA form, the CDR3 reads TGTGCCAGCAGTCTCTGGACAGGACCCTACGAGCAGTACTTC.

This clonotype was seen a handful of times. The rearrangement uses TRBV6-1 and TRBJ2-1; tentative D call: TRBD2 (5 bases). V was clipped by 2 bases and J by 3 bases, with 14 bases between them. Germline V lookup: CDR1 MNHNS, CDR2 SASEGT. The CDR3 length is 16 residues. The CDR3 nucleotides read TGTGCCAGCAGTGAATTGAGGACTTCTGGCTACAATGAGCAGTTCTTC. Protein sequence: CASSELRTSGYNEQFF.

There are many counts of this clonotype. The rearrangement links TRBV24-1 to TRBJ2-1; 8 positions match TRBD1. The V and J ends lost 12 bases and 1 base, in that order; junction bases with no gene match: 4. Germline-derived CDR1 and CDR2 are KGHDR and SFDVKD. CDR3 length: 13 amino acids. This chain's CDR3 is CAVRDRSYNEQFF. The CDR3 DNA sequence: TGTGCCGTCCGGGACAGGTCCTACAATGAGCAGTTCTTC.

This clonotype was seen ten or more times. The chain is built from TRBV28 and TRBJ2-3; 9 bases are a match to TRBD2. Germline V gene lookup returns CDR1 MDHEN and CDR2 SYDVKM. Trimming at V came to 8 bases and at J to 3 bases, leaving 15 bases not matched to a gene. The CDR3 extends over 17 amino acids. The CDR3 spells CASHYINLAGKTDTQYF. The CDR3 coding sequence is TGTGCCAGCCACTATATTAATCTAGCGGGAAAAACAGATACGCAGTATTTT.

The table lists this clonotype with a few counts. The V and J genes are TRBV11-2 and TRBJ1-2; D might be TRBD1 (6 bases). Trimming stripped 10 bases from V and 2 bases from J, with 20 bases between. The germline gives CDR1 SGHAT, CDR2 FQNNGV. The CDR3 covers 15 residues. As DNA, the CDR3 is TGTGCCATAATCCCGGTCAGTGGGGGCAACTATGGCTACACCTTC. Protein sequence: CAIIPVSGGNYGYTF.